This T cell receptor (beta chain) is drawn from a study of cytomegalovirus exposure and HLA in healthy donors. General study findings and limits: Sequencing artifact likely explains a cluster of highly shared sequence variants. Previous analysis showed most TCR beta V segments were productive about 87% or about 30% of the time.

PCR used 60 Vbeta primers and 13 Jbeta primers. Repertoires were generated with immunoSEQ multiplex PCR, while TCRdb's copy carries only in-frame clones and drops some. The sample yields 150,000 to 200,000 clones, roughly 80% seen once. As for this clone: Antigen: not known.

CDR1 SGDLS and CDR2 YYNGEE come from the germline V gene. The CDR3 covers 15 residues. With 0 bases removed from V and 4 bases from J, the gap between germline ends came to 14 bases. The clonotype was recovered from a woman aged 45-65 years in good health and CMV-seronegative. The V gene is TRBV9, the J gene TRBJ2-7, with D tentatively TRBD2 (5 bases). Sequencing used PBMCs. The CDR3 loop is CASSVGTGITYEQYF. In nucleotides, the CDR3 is TGTGCCAGCAGCGTAGGGACGGGGATAACGTACGAGCAGTACTTC.